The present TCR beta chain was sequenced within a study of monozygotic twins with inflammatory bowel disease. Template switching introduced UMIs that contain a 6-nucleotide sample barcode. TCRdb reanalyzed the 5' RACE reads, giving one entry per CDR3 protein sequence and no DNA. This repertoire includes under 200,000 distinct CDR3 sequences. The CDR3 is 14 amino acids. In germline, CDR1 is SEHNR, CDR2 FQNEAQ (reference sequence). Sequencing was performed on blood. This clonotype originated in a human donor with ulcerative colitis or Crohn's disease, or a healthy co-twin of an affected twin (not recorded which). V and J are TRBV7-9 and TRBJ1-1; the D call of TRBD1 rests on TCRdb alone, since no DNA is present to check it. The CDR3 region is CASSRGPVNTEAFF.